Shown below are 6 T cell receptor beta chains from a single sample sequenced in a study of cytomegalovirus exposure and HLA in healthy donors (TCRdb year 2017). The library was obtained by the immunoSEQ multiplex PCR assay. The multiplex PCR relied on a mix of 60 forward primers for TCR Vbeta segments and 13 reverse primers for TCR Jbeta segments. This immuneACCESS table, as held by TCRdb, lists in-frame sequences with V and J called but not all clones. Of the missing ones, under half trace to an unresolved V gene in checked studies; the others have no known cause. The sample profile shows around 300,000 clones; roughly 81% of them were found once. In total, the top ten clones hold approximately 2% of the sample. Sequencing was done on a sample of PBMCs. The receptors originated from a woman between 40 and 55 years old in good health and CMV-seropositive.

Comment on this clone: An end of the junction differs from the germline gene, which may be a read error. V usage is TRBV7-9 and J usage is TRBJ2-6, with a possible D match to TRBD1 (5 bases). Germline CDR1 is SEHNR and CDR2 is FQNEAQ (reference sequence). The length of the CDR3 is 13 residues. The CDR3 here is CASTTGVSNGLTF. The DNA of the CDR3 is TGTGCCAGCACTACAGGTGTCTCCAACGGCCTGACTTTC.

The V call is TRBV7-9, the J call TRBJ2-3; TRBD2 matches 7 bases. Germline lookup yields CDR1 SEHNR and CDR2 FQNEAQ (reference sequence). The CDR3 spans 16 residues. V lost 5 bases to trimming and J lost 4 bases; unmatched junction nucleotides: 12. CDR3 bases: TGTGCCAGCAGCCGTATCGGACTAGTAGGCGCAGATACGCAGTATTTT. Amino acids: CASSRIGLVGADTQYF.

This CDR3 reads CASSKRTGAGADTQYF. Here the CDR3 DNA reads TGTGCCAGCAGCAAGAGGACCGGTGCGGGAGCAGATACGCAGTATTTT. The J gene is TRBJ2-3, the V gene TRBV7-2; 7 bases agree with TRBD2. Germline trimming cut 5 bases from V and 4 bases from J; bases unmatched to any gene: 12. The CDR3 has 16 residues. Germline lookup yields CDR1 SGHTA and CDR2 FQGNSA.

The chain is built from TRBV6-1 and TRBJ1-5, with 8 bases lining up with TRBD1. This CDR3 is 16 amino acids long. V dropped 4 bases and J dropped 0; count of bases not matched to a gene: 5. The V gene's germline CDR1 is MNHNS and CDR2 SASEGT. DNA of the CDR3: TGTGCCAGCAGTGTAGGGACAGGAAATAGCAATCAGCCCCAGCATTTT. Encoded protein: CASSVGTGNSNQPQHF.

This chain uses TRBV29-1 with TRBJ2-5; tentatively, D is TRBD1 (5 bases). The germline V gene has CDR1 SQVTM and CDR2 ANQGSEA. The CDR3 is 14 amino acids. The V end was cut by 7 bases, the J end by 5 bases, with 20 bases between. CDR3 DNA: TGCAGCGGCCGCAGTGGGCAGGGCCAGGAGACCCAGTACTTC. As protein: CSGRSGQGQETQYF. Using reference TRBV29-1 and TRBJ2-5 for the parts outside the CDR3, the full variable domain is SAVISQKPSRDICQRGTSLTIQCQVDSQVTMMFWYRQQPGQSLTLIATANQGSEATYESGFVIDKFPISRPNLTFSTLTVSNMSPEDSSIYLCSGRSGQGQETQYFGPGTRLLVL.

This CDR3 reads CAWGLAGVSEQFF. For the CDR3, the DNA is TGTGCCTGGGGACTAGCGGGAGTAAGTGAGCAGTTCTTC. The rearrangement links TRBV30 to TRBJ2-1; 13 nucleotides agree with TRBD2. The CDR3 contains 13 residues. V was pared by 5 bases and J by 9 bases, with 4 bases of the junction left unmatched. The V gene's germline CDR1 is GTSNPN and CDR2 SVGIG (reference sequence).